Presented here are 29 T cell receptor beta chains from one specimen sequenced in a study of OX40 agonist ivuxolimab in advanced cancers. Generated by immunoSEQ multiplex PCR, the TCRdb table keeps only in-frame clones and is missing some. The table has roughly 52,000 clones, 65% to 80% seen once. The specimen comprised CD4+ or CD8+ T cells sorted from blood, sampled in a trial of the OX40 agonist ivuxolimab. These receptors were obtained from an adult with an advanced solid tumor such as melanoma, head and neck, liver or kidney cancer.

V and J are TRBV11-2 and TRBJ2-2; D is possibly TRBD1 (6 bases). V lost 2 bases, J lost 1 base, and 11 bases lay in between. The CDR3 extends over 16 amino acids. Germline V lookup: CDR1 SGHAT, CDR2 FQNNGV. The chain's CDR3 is CASSLRSGQNTGELFF. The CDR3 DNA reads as TGTGCCAGCAGCTTACGATCGGGACAGAACACCGGGGAGCTGTTTTTT.

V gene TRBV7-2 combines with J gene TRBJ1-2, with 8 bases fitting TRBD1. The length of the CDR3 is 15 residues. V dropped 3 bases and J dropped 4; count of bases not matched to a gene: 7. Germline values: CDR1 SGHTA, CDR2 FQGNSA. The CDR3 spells CASSLTGQGGYGYTF. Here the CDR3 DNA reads TGTGCCAGCAGCTTGACTGGACAGGGTGGCTATGGCTACACCTTC.

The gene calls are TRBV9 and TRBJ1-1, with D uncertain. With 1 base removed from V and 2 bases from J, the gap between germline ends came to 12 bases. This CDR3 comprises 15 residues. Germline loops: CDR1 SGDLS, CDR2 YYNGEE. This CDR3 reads CASSVSWGPNTEAFF. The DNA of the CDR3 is TGTGCCAGCAGCGTATCATGGGGTCCAAACACTGAAGCTTTCTTT.

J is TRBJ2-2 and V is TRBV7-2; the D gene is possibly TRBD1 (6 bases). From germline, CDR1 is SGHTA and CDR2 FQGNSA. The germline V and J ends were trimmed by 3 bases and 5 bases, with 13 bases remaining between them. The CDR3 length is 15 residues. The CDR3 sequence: CASSFKKTGTGELFF. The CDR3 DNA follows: TGTGCCAGCAGCTTTAAGAAAACAGGGACCGGGGAGCTGTTTTTT.

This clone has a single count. DNA for the CDR3: TGTGCCAGCAGCGTAGCTCCGGGGGGCGAGCAGTACTTC. This sequence encodes CASSVAPGGEQYF. This chain uses TRBV9 with TRBJ2-5; 7 nucleotides match TRBD2. The J call may be mistaken, given a closer DNA end match to TRBJ2-7. The germline gives CDR1 SGDLS, CDR2 YYNGEE. This CDR3 is built from 13 residues.

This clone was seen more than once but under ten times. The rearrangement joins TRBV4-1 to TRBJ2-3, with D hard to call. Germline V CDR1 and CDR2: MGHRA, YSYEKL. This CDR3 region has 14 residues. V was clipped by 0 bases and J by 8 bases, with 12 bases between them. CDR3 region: CASSQEWSLVTQYF. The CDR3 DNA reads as TGCGCCAGCAGCCAAGAATGGTCTTTAGTTACGCAGTATTTT.

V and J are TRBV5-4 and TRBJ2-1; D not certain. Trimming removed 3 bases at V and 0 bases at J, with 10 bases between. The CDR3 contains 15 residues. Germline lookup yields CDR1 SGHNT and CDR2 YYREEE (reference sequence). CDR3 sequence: CASSYSSFSYNEQFF. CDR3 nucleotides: TGTGCCAGCAGCTATAGCAGCTTCTCCTACAATGAGCAGTTCTTC. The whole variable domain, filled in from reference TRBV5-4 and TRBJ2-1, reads ETGVTQSPTHLIKTRGQQVTLRCSSQSGHNTVSWYQQALGQGPQFIFQYYREEENGRGNFPPRFSGLQFPNYSSELNVNALELDDSALYLCASSYSSFSYNEQFFGPGTRLTVL.

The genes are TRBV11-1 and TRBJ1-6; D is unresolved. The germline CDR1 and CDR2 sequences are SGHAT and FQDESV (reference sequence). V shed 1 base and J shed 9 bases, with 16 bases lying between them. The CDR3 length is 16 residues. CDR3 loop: CASSLVAGLIGSPLHF. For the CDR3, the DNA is TGTGCCAGCAGCTTAGTAGCGGGGTTGATTGGTTCACCCCTCCACTTT.

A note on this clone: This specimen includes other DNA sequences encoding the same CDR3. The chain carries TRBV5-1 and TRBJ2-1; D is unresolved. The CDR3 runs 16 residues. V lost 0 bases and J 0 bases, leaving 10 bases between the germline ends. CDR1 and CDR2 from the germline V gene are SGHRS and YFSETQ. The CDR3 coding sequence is TGCGCCAGCAGCTTGGACTCCCTGAGCTCCTACAATGAGCAGTTCTTC. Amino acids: CASSLDSLSSYNEQFF.

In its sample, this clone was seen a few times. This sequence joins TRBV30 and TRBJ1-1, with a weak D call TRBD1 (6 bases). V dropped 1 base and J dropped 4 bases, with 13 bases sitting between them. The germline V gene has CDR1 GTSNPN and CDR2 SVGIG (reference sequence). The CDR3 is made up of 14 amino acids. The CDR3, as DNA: TGTGCCTGGAGTGGAAACAGGGTCGGCACTGAAGCTTTCTTT. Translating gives CAWSGNRVGTEAFF.

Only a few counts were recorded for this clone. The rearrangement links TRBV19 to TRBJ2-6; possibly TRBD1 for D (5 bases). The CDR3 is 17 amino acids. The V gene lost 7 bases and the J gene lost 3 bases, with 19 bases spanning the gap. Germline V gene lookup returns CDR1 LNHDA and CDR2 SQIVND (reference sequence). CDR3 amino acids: CASMVGTIGVGANVLTF. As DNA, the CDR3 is TGTGCCAGTATGGTGGGTACCATAGGGGTTGGGGCCAACGTCCTGACTTTC.

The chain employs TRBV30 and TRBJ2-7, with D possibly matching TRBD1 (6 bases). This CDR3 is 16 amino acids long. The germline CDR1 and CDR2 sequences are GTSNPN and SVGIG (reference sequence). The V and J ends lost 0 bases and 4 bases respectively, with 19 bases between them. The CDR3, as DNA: TGTGCCTGGAGTGTAGGGGGTCAACCGGGCATATACGAGCAGTACTTC. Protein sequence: CAWSVGGQPGIYEQYF.

CDR3: CASSFPTSGRPSSYEQYF. The DNA for the CDR3 is TGCGCCAGCAGCTTCCCGACTAGCGGGAGGCCGAGCTCCTACGAGCAGTACTTC. The chain employs TRBV5-1 and TRBJ2-5; 13 bases fit TRBD2. Matching the DNA end better, TRBJ2-7 makes the J call doubtful. Looked up from germline, CDR1 is SGHRS and CDR2 is YFSETQ. This CDR3 comprises 18 residues.

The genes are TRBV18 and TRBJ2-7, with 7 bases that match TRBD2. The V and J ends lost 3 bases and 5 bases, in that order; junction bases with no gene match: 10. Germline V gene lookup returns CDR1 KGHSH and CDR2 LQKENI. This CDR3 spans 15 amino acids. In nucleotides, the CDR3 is TGTGCCAGCTCACCGGCCGGGGGGATGGCCCACGAGCAGTACTTC. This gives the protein CASSPAGGMAHEQYF.

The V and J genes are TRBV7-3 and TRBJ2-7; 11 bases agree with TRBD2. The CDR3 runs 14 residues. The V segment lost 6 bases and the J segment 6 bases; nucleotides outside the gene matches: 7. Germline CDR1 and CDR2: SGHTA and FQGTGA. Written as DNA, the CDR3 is TGTGCCAGCAGTTCTAGCGGGAGGACCGGCGAGCAGTACTTC. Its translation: CASSSSGRTGEQYF.

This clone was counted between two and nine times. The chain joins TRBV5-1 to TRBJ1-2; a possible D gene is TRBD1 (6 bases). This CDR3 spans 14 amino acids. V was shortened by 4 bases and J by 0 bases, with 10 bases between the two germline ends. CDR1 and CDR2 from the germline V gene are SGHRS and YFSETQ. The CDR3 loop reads CASSETGSNYGYTF. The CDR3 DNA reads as TGCGCCAGCAGCGAGACAGGCTCTAACTATGGCTACACCTTC.

The CDR3 bases are TGCGCCAGCAGCCAAGGAGTAGCGGGGGGCCTCGCAGATACGCAGTATTTT. Its translation is CASSQGVAGGLADTQYF. The chain carries TRBV4-3 and TRBJ2-3, with 10 bases identical to TRBD2. Per the germline V gene, CDR1 is LGHNA and CDR2 is YSLEER. The CDR3 is made up of 17 amino acids. V gave up 1 base and J gave up 4 bases; unmatched junction bases: 8.

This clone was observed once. The CDR3 reads CASSLLPRSSGANVLTF. As DNA, the CDR3 is TGTGCCAGCAGCTTACTCCCCAGGAGCTCTGGGGCCAACGTCCTGACTTTC. The rearrangement joins TRBV7-2 to TRBJ2-6; D gene unclear. Per the germline V gene, CDR1 is SGHTA and CDR2 is FQGNSA. V was cut by 2 bases and J by 0 bases, with 11 bases left in between. The CDR3 is 17 amino acids.

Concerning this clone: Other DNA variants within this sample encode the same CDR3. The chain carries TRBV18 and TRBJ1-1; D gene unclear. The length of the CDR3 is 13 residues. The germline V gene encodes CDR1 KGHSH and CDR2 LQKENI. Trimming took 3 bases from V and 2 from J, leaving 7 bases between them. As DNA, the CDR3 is TGTGCCAGCTCACCGGGTGGTAACACTGAAGCTTTCTTT. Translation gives CASSPGGNTEAFF.

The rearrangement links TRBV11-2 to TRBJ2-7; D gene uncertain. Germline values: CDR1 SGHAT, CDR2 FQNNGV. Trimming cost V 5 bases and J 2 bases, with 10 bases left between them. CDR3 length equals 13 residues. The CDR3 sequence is CASSLVQPYEQYF. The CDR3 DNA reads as TGTGCCAGCAGCCTCGTGCAGCCCTACGAGCAGTACTTC.

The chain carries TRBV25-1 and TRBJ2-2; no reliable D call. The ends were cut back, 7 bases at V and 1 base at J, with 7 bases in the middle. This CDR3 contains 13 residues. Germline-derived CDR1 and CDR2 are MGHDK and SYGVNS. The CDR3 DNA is TGTGCCAGCACCTCTCAGAACACCGGGGAGCTGTTTTTT. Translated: CASTSQNTGELFF. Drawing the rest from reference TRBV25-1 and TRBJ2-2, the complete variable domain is EADIYQTPRYLVIGTGKKITLECSQTMGHDKMYWYQQDPGMELHLIHYSYGVNSTEKGDLSSESTVSRIRTEHFPLTLESARPSHTSQYLCASTSQNTGELFFGEGSRLTVL.

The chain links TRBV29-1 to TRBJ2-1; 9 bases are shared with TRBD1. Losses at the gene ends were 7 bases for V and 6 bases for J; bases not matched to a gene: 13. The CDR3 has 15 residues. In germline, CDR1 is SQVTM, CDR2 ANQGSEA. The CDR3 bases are TGCAGCGGTTTACAGGGGGCGCAGGGTGTCAATGAGCAGTTCTTC. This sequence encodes CSGLQGAQGVNEQFF.

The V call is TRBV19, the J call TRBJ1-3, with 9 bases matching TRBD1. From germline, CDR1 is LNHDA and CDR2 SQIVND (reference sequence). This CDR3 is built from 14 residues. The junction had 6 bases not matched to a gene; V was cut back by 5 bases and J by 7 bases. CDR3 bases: TGTGCCAGTAGTCTTCGGGACAGGGAGAACACCATATATTTT. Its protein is CASSLRDRENTIYF.

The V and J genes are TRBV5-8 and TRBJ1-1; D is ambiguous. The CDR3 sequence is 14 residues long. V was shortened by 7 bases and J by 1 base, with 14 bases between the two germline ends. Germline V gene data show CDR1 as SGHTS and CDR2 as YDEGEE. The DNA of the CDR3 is TGTGCCAGCGGGCGGGGAAGGAAGAACACTGAAGCTTTCTTT. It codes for CASGRGRKNTEAFF.

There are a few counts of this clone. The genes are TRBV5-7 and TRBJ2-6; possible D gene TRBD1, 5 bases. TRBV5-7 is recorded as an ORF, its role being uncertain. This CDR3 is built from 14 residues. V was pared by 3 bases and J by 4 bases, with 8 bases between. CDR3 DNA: TGTGCCAGCAGCTCAGGGTTCGGGGCCAACGTCCTGACTTTC. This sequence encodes CASSSGFGANVLTF.

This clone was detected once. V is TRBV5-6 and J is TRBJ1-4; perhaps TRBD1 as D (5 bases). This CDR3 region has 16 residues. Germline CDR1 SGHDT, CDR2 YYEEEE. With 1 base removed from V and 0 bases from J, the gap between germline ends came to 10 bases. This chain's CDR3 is CASSLTGTATNEKLFF. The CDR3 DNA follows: TGTGCCAGCAGCTTGACAGGAACTGCAACTAATGAAAAACTGTTTTTT. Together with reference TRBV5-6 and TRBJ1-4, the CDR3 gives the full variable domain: DAGVTQSPTHLIKTRGQQVTLRCSPKSGHDTVSWYQQALGQGPQFIFQYYEEEERQRGNFPDRFSGHQFPNYSSELNVNALLLGDSALYLCASSLTGTATNEKLFFGSGTQLSVL.

The CDR3 DNA is TGTGCCAGCGCAGGACAGGGAAGGAATGAGCAGTTCTTC. Translated: CASAGQGRNEQFF. The J gene is TRBJ2-1, the V gene TRBV27, with 8 bases that match TRBD1. V lost 8 bases and J lost 7; bases outside the gene matches: 7. CDR3 size: 13 residues. Germline CDR1 and CDR2: MNHEY and SMNVEV (reference sequence).

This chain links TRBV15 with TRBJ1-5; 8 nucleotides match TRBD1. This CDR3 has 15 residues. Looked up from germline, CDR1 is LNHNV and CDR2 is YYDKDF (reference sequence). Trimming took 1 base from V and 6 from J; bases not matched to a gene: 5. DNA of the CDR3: TGTGCCACCAGCAGAGCCACAGGGGGTAGTCAGCCCCAGCATTTT. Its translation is CATSRATGGSQPQHF.

The CDR3 DNA sequence: TGTGCCAGCAGACAGACAGGGGGCGCAGGGGAGACCCAGTACTTC. As protein: CASRQTGGAGETQYF. V gene TRBV6-5 combines with J gene TRBJ2-5, with TRBD1 matching 10 bases. The CDR3 covers 15 residues. CDR1 and CDR2 from the germline V gene are MNHEY and SVGAGI. V lost 6 bases, J lost 5 bases, and 9 bases stayed unmatched.